This entry lists 25 T cell receptor beta chains sequenced from one sample in a study of OX40 agonist ivuxolimab in advanced cancers. Measured with immunoSEQ multiplex PCR; TCRdb has only the in-frame clones, and not every one. The profile shows some 100,000 clones, over 75% of them singletons. Material: CD4+ or CD8+ T cells sorted from blood, obtained in a trial of the OX40 agonist ivuxolimab. The receptors derive from an adult with an advanced solid tumor such as melanoma, head and neck, liver or kidney cancer.

V usage is TRBV5-1 and J usage is TRBJ2-7; TRBD1 matches at 9 bases. The CDR3 sequence is 16 residues long. Germline V CDR1 and CDR2: SGHRS, YFSETQ. The junction had 8 bases not matched to a gene; V was cut back by 4 bases and J by 0 bases. The CDR3 region is CASSAWTGARSYEQYF. CDR3 bases: TGCGCCAGCAGCGCTTGGACAGGGGCCCGCTCCTACGAGCAGTACTTC.

The genes are TRBV28 and TRBJ2-3, with D maybe TRBD2 (6 bases). The CDR3 is made up of 13 amino acids. Trimming pared 6 bases from V and 2 bases from J, leaving 9 bases between. The germline V gene has CDR1 MDHEN and CDR2 SYDVKM. This CDR3 reads CASSRDFTDTQYF. CDR3 DNA sequence: TGTGCCAGCAGCCGGGACTTCACAGATACGCAGTATTTT.

This clone has a single count. The chain joins TRBV18 to TRBJ2-4; 12 nucleotides match TRBD1. The V gene end was trimmed by 3 bases and the J gene end by 8 bases; junction bases not matched to a gene: 8. The CDR3 contains 16 residues. The germline gives CDR1 KGHSH, CDR2 LQKENI. As DNA, the CDR3 is TGTGCCAGCTCACCCCTCGGGACAGGGGGCGCAGACATTCAGTACTTC. The encoded protein is CASSPLGTGGADIQYF. Filled out from reference TRBV18 and TRBJ2-4, the complete variable domain reads NAGVMQNPRHLVRRRGQEARLRCSPMKGHSHVYWYRQLPEEGLKFMVYLQKENIIDESGMPKERFSAEFPKEGPSILRIQQVVRGDSAAYFCASSPLGTGGADIQYFGAGTRLSVL.

This clone was picked up a small number of times. This chain connects TRBV7-2 to TRBJ2-6; TRBD1 agrees at 8 bases. Germline V gene sequence: CDR1 SGHTA, CDR2 FQGNSA. CDR3 length equals 18 residues. Germline trimming cut 0 bases from V and 2 bases from J; bases unmatched to any gene: 6. CDR3 coding DNA: TGTGCCAGCAGCTTAGCGGCAGGGGGCCGAACTGGGGCCAACGTCCTGACTTTC. It codes for CASSLAAGGRTGANVLTF.

V usage is TRBV4-1 and J usage is TRBJ2-1, with TRBD2 matching 15 bases. Trimming at V came to 4 bases and at J to 2 bases, leaving 12 bases not matched to a gene. There are 20 residues in the CDR3. Germline CDR1 reads MGHRA; CDR2 reads YSYEKL. For the CDR3, the DNA is TGCGCCAGCAGCCCAATCACCGGGACTAGCGGGAGGCGAACCTACAATGAGCAGTTCTTC. Translated: CASSPITGTSGRRTYNEQFF.

The chain couples TRBV7-3 to TRBJ2-2, with 10 bases lining up with TRBD1. The germline CDR1 and CDR2 sequences are SGHTA and FQGTGA. V lost 1 base, J lost 7 bases, and 3 bases stayed unmatched. The CDR3 runs to 15 residues. The CDR3 reads CASSLKGQGSGELFF. DNA for the CDR3: TGTGCCAGCAGCTTAAAGGGACAGGGGAGCGGGGAGCTGTTTTTT.

The chain carries TRBV7-2 and TRBJ2-1; D might be TRBD2 (6 bases). Per germline, CDR1 SGHTA and CDR2 FQGNSA. The CDR3 is 18 residues long. The V gene lost 6 bases and the J gene lost 0 bases, with 21 bases spanning the gap. Written as DNA, the CDR3 is TGTGCCAGCAGTTTACTCATCCTTAGCGGTAGCTCCTACAATGAGCAGTTCTTC. It translates to CASSLLILSGSSYNEQFF.

V usage is TRBV19 and J usage is TRBJ2-2; TRBD2 matches 8 bases. The CDR3 is 16 amino acids. Germline assignment: CDR1 LNHDA and CDR2 SQIVND (reference sequence). Trimming took 2 bases from V and 4 from J; bases not matched to a gene: 6. CDR3 nucleotides: TGTGCCAGTAGTATATGGTCAAGCGGGAGCACCGGGGAGCTGTTTTTT. It is translated as CASSIWSSGSTGELFF. Full variable domain (missing parts from reference TRBV19 and TRBJ2-2): DGGITQSPKYLFRKEGQNVTLSCEQNLNHDAMYWYRQDPGQGLRLIYYSQIVNDFQKGDIAEGYSVSREKKESFPLTVTSAQKNPTAFYLCASSIWSSGSTGELFFGEGSRLTVL.

The rearrangement uses TRBV9 and TRBJ2-2, with 10 bases identical to TRBD2. The V segment lost 0 bases and the J segment 7 bases; nucleotides outside the gene matches: 0. Germline assignment: CDR1 SGDLS and CDR2 YYNGEE. The CDR3 runs 14 residues. DNA for the CDR3: TGTGCCAGCAGCGTAGTAGCGGGGGGCGGGGAGCTGTTTTTT. This translates into CASSVVAGGGELFF.

The chain links TRBV6-1 to TRBJ1-3; D perhaps matches TRBD1 (6 bases). V was cut by 4 bases and J by 4 bases, with 23 bases left in between. This CDR3 is 18 amino acids long. CDR1 is MNHNS, CDR2 SASEGT, per germline. CDR3 DNA sequence: TGTGCCAGCAGTGTAATGCCTCCAGGGACAACATACGGAAACACCATATATTTT. It encodes CASSVMPPGTTYGNTIYF.

The chain uses TRBV2 and TRBJ2-7; the match to TRBD2 covers 11 bases. V gave up 6 bases and J gave up 1 base; unmatched junction bases: 2. The CDR3 length is 14 residues. From germline, CDR1 is SNHLY and CDR2 FYNNEI. The CDR3 DNA sequence: TGTGCCAGCAGAATAGCGGGGGGGTCCTACGAGCAGTACTTC. Its translation: CASRIAGGSYEQYF.

The count of this clone is one. This chain uses TRBV19 with TRBJ1-1, with D perhaps TRBD1 (6 bases). V shed 4 bases and J shed 0 bases, with 18 bases lying between them. The germline gives CDR1 LNHDA, CDR2 SQIVND (reference sequence). This CDR3 spans 17 amino acids. CDR3 sequence reads: CASSSRGAVGLNTEAFF. The CDR3 coding sequence is TGTGCCAGTAGTAGCCGGGGGGCAGTCGGGTTGAACACTGAAGCTTTCTTT.

The gene calls are TRBV6-6 and TRBJ2-7; the match to TRBD2 covers 10 bases. Looked up from germline, CDR1 is MNHNY and CDR2 is SVGAGI (reference sequence). V gave up 3 bases and J gave up 0 bases; unmatched junction bases: 2. The CDR3 length is 15 residues. CDR3 in DNA: TGTGCCAGCAGTTATGGACTAGCGGCCTCCTACGAGCAGTACTTC. Amino acid sequence: CASSYGLAASYEQYF.

This chain connects TRBV4-2 to TRBJ1-1; D is undetermined. Looked up from germline, CDR1 is LGHNA and CDR2 is YNFKEQ. Deletions cut 4 bases from V and 2 bases from J, with 11 bases between. The CDR3 is 14 residues long. CDR3 nucleotide sequence: TGTGCCAGCAGCCCTTCCGCAGTTAACACTGAAGCTTTCTTT. Its translation: CASSPSAVNTEAFF.

The genes are TRBV5-1 and TRBJ2-3, with 13 bases aligning to TRBD2. There are 17 residues in the CDR3. Trimming cost V 4 bases and J 5 bases; bases outside gene matches: 10. CDR1 is SGHRS and CDR2 is YFSETQ in the germline V gene. The CDR3 loop is CASSVGLAGPQVDTQYF. The CDR3, as DNA: TGCGCCAGCAGCGTGGGACTAGCGGGGCCCCAGGTAGATACGCAGTATTTT.

This chain joins TRBV6-1 and TRBJ2-7, with TRBD1 matching over 9 bases. The CDR3 consists of 14 residues. V shed 6 bases and J 3 bases; nucleotides not matched to a gene: 6. The germline gives CDR1 MNHNS, CDR2 SASEGT. CDR3: CASSVGQGNYEQYF. DNA of the CDR3: TGTGCCAGCAGCGTCGGACAGGGGAACTACGAGCAGTACTTC.

The J gene is TRBJ2-2, the V gene TRBV4-2, with 8 positions matching TRBD2. The germline V gene has CDR1 LGHNA and CDR2 YNFKEQ. The CDR3 length is 20 residues. The J segment lost 4 bases and the V segment lost 4 bases, leaving 20 bases of the junction unmatched. CDR3: CASSPTRRREEPVITGELFF. In nucleotides, the CDR3 is TGTGCCAGCAGCCCCACTAGAAGGCGGGAGGAGCCCGTTATCACCGGGGAGCTGTTTTTT.

The count of this clone is one. The chain employs TRBV7-6 and TRBJ2-5, with unresolved D. Germline loops: CDR1 SGHVS, CDR2 FNYEAQ. This CDR3 region has 14 residues. V was cut by 1 base and J by 4 bases, with 10 bases left in between. The CDR3 region has the DNA TGTGCCAGCAGCTTAGGTACAGCTAGAGAGACCCAGTACTTC. Amino acid sequence: CASSLGTARETQYF.

J is TRBJ1-2 and V is TRBV20-1, with D unclear. There are 11 residues in the CDR3. Deletions cut 5 bases from V and 8 bases from J, with 12 bases between. Germline V lookup: CDR1 DFQATT, CDR2 SNEGSKA (reference sequence). The CDR3 loop reads CSAGRAQGYTF. DNA for the CDR3: TGCAGTGCTGGGCGAGCCCAAGGCTACACCTTC.

The chain recombines TRBV6-6 with TRBJ2-7, with 9 bases matching TRBD1. Unmatched junction bases numbered 11, after V lost 7 bases and J lost 1 base. Germline values: CDR1 MNHNY, CDR2 SVGAGI (reference sequence). This CDR3 spans 16 amino acids. CDR3 coding DNA: TGTGCCAGCACCCCGAGGGAGGGACAGGGATCCTACGAGCAGTACTTC. This sequence encodes CASTPREGQGSYEQYF.

This chain uses TRBV6-5 with TRBJ1-5; D gene ambiguous. Germline CDR1 reads MNHEY; CDR2 reads SVGAGI. V dropped 5 bases and J dropped 3 bases, with 11 bases sitting between them. This CDR3 has 14 amino acids. This CDR3 reads CASSRTGLNQPQHF. The DNA of the CDR3 is TGTGCCAGCAGTCGGACGGGCCTCAATCAGCCCCAGCATTTT.

This clone was detected only a few times. Germline and junction disagree at one end, which may indicate a read error. This chain links TRBV29-1 with TRBJ2-5; 13 nucleotides line up with TRBD2. Germline V gene data show CDR1 as SQVTM and CDR2 as ANQGSEA. This CDR3 is built from 15 residues. CDR3: CSVDALAGGLGRPDF. CDR3 sequence (DNA): TGCAGCGTAGATGCACTAGCGGGAGGGCTGGGGAGACCGGACTTC. The complete variable domain, with remaining parts taken from reference TRBV29-1 and TRBJ2-5, reads SAVISQKPSRDICQRGTSLTIQCQVDSQVTMMFWYRQQPGQSLTLIATANQGSEATYESGFVIDKFPISRPNLTFSTLTVSNMSPEDSSIYLCSVDALAGGLGRPDFGPGTRLLVL.

This clone was seen a single time. The chain links TRBV5-4 to TRBJ1-2, with D hard to call. This CDR3 region has 12 residues. In germline, CDR1 is SGHNT, CDR2 YYREEE (reference sequence). V was pared by 4 bases and J by 4 bases, with 8 bases between. The DNA for the CDR3 is TGTGCCAGCAGCGCCGACACCTATGGCTACACCTTC. The encoded protein is CASSADTYGYTF.

This sequence joins TRBV27 and TRBJ1-4; 8 bases map to TRBD1. CDR1 is MNHEY and CDR2 is SMNVEV in the germline V gene (reference sequence). CDR3 length: 15 amino acids. The junction had 6 bases not matched to a gene; V was cut back by 6 bases and J by 3 bases. The CDR3 protein is CASRLTGGPNEKLFF. The DNA of the CDR3 is TGTGCCAGCAGACTAACAGGGGGACCTAATGAAAAACTGTTTTTT.

The DNA of the CDR3 is TGTGCCAGCAGCCGGACAGGGTTTACCAGCACAGATACGCAGTATTTT. This sequence encodes CASSRTGFTSTDTQYF. This chain connects TRBV14 to TRBJ2-3; 8 positions match TRBD1. This CDR3 has 16 residues. Germline V CDR1 and CDR2: SGHDN, FVKESK. With 4 bases clipped from V and 0 bases from J, the junction kept 6 bases outside the gene matches.